These T cell receptor beta chains were read from a single sample in a study of shared clonotypes between healthy human individuals. Profiled with immunoSEQ multiplex PCR; TCRdb holds only in-frame clones, not every one. The sample carries around 580,000 clones, more than 95% recorded once. The sample comprised naive CD8+ T cells sorted from blood. Receptors were obtained from a man aged 25-45 years in good health. CDR3s include the opening cysteine and the closing phenylalanine or tryptophan. A D gene is named only where the DNA matches it firmly. Part of the rows lack a size; the others show once, few, many or a class for expanded clones.

TRBJ2-1,-,TRBD2,TRBV6-1,TGTGCCAGCAGTGAAAGAGATTGGGGAGGGAAGCAGTTCTTC,CASSERDWGGKQFF
TRBJ1-1,-,TRBD1,TRBV7-9,TGTGCCAGCAGCATATCCGGGACAGGGGAAGCTTTCTTT,CASSISGTGEAFF
TRBJ2-5,-,TRBD1,TRBV30,TGTGCCTGGGAAACAGGGGAAGAGACCCAGTACTTC,CAWETGEETQYF
TRBJ2-3,once,TRBD2,TRBV10-2,TGCGCCAGCATGGGGACTAGGAGCACAGATACGCAGTATTTT,CASMGTRSTDTQYF
TRBJ2-7,-,-,TRBV20-1,TGCAGTGCTGGCGGCGACGAGCAGTACTTC,CSAGGDEQYF
TRBJ2-7,-,TRBD1,TRBV5-8,TGTGCCAGCAGCTTTGCAAGACAGGGTCTACAGAACTACGAGCAGTACTTC,CASSFARQGLQNYEQYF
TRBJ1-1,-,-,TRBV7-6,TGTGCCAGCAGCCCAAACGGGGGGGAGAGTAGCACTGAAGCTTTCTTT,CASSPNGGESSTEAFF
TRBJ2-7,-,TRBD2,TRBV7-9,TGTGCCAGCAGCTCGCAGACTAGCGGGAGTTGGTACGAGCAGTACTTC,CASSSQTSGSWYEQYF
TRBJ2-7,once,TRBD2,TRBV7-9,TGTGCCAGCAGCTTAGATGAAGTACTAGCGGGAGGGCTAGGTCGGGAGCAGTACTTC,CASSLDEVLAGGLGREQYF
TRBJ2-1,-,TRBD2,TRBV7-2,TGTGCCAGCAGAGCGGGACGTATTCTGTTCTTC,CASRAGRILFF
TRBJ2-1,-,-,TRBV20-1,TGCAGTGCTAGAGATATAGCTCGGCAGTTCTTC,CSARDIARQFF
TRBJ1-2,-,TRBD1,TRBV9,TGTGCCAGCAGCGCGAGGACAGGGGATGATAGTGGCTACACCTTC,CASSARTGDDSGYTF
TRBJ1-2,-,-,TRBV7-2,TGTGCCAGCAGCTTTTCCCTCTTTAACTATGGCTACACCTTC,CASSFSLFNYGYTF
TRBJ2-3,-,-,TRBV6-5,TGTGCCAGCAGCCCTCTGCTGTCAGATACGCAGTATTTT,CASSPLLSDTQYF
TRBJ2-7,-,-,TRBV7-9,TGTGCCAGCAGCTTGAGTAGCTCCTACGAGCAGTACTTC,CASSLSSSYEQYF
TRBJ1-2,-,-,TRBV2,TGTGCATCGAGCGCGGGCTACACCTTC,CASSAGYTF
TRBJ1-1,once,-,TRBV29-1,TGCAGCGTTGTAGGGCCCACCACTGAAGCTTTCTTT,CSVVGPTTEAFF
TRBJ2-7,-,TRBD2,TRBV6-5,TGTGCCGCCGGGGGGGCGGGAGACCACGAGCAGTACTTC,CAAGGAGDHEQYF
TRBJ2-1,-,TRBD2,TRBV10-3,TGTGCCATCGCCTTCCGGCGGGAGGCAGAAACTTACAATGAGCAGTTCTTC,CAIAFRREAETYNEQFF
TRBJ2-3,-,-,TRBV27,TGTGCCAGCAGTTTTTATATCGGGGGCACAGATACGCAGTATTTT,CASSFYIGGTDTQYF
TRBJ1-5,-,-,TRBV13,TGTGCCAGCAGCCTTGGCGACAGCAATCAGCCCCAGCATTTT,CASSLGDSNQPQHF
TRBJ1-5,once,-,TRBV6-6,TGTGCCAGCAGTTACTCGGTCTCGGGCAATCAGCCCCAGCATTTT,CASSYSVSGNQPQHF
TRBJ2-7,-,TRBD2,TRBV9,TGTGCCAGCAGCCAGATATGGACTAGCGGGTTTTACGAGCAGTACTTC,CASSQIWTSGFYEQYF
TRBJ2-7,-,-,TRBV27,TGTGCCAGCAGTTTAAATTGGGATTACGAGCAGTACTTC,CASSLNWDYEQYF
TRBJ2-7,-,-,TRBV2,TGTGCCACCCGAGGGGGCTACGAGCAGTACTTC,CATRGGYEQYF
TRBJ1-1,-,-,TRBV7-9,TGTGCCAGCAGCGGGAAAGGGTACAACACTGAAGCTTTCTTT,CASSGKGYNTEAFF
TRBJ2-1,-,TRBD2,TRBV27,TGTGCCAGCAGTCCGTGGACTAGCGGGGTGGGTGAGCAGTTCTTC,CASSPWTSGVGEQFF
TRBJ1-1,-,TRBD1,TRBV30,TGTGCCTGGACGCAGGGGGCTGAAGCTTTCTTT,CAWTQGAEAFF
TRBJ2-2,-,-,TRBV29-1,TGCAGCGGCCTAGATTCGAACACCGGGGAGCTGTTTTTT,CSGLDSNTGELFF
TRBJ2-5,-,TRBD2,TRBV7-6,TGTGCCAGCAGCTTAGTGACTAGCGGGAGGGGAGGGCAAGAGACCCAGTACTTC,CASSLVTSGRGGQETQYF
TRBJ2-7,-,TRBD1,TRBV11-2,TGTGCCAGCAGCTTTCTCTCGGGACATGACAGGGGGATCACCTACGAGCAGTACTTC,CASSFLSGHDRGITYEQYF
TRBJ2-7,-,TRBD1,TRBV11-2,TGTGCCAGCAGCTTAAGGACAGGGTACTACGAGCAGTACTTC,CASSLRTGYYEQYF
TRBJ2-5,-,-,TRBV27,TGTGCCAGCAGTTCAAGTATTGGAGAGACCCAGTACTTC,CASSSSIGETQYF
TRBJ1-2,-,-,TRBV6-5,TGTGCCAGCAGTTACTCGACAGCCTATGGCTACACCTTC,CASSYSTAYGYTF
TRBJ2-5,-,-,TRBV9,TGTGCCAGCAGCCCCAATAGGGGCAGGGAGACCCAGTACTTC,CASSPNRGRETQYF
TRBJ1-1,-,-,TRBV9,TGTGCCAGCAGCGCCCAACAGTCAGAAGCTTTCTTT,CASSAQQSEAFF
TRBJ1-2,-,-,TRBV7-9,TGTGCCAGCAGCCAGCGGACAGCAGAGTATGGCTACACCTTC,CASSQRTAEYGYTF
TRBJ2-5,-,-,TRBV5-1,TGCGCCAGCAGTGCCACTGGGGAGACCCAGTACTTC,CASSATGETQYF
TRBJ2-7,-,-,TRBV27,TGTGCCAGCACCCTCATAACGGGACCCCACTCCTACGAGCAGTACTTC,CASTLITGPHSYEQYF
TRBJ2-5,-,-,TRBV7-8,TGTGCCAGCAGTCCGGAGGCAGGGAGAGGAGAGACCCAGTACTTC,CASSPEAGRGETQYF
TRBJ1-1,few,-,TRBV6-1,TGTGCCAGCAGTGGCCGGGACGGACTCACTGAAGCTTTCTTT,CASSGRDGLTEAFF
TRBJ2-7,-,-,TRBV4-1,TGCGCCAGCAGCCAAGAGCGGGTGAGCTCCTACGAGCAGTACTTC,CASSQERVSSYEQYF
TRBJ2-3,-,TRBD2,TRBV9,TGTGCCAGCAGCGAGGGAGGAGGGGCTAGCGGGAGCACAGATACGCAGTATTTT,CASSEGGGASGSTDTQYF
TRBJ1-4,-,-,TRBV6-5,TGTGCCAGCAGGAGGATGGGGACATCTAATGAAAAACTGTTTTTT,CASRRMGTSNEKLFF
TRBJ2-1,-,TRBD1,TRBV19,TGTGCCAGTACCCCCGGGACAGCCTACAATGAGCAGTTCTTC,CASTPGTAYNEQFF
TRBJ2-1,once,-,TRBV29-1,TGCAGCGCCGCTGGGGGGGCTTCCTACAATGAGCAGTTCTTC,CSAAGGASYNEQFF
TRBJ1-1,-,-,TRBV9,TGTGCCAGCAGCGAATACAGTGGGGACACTGAAGCTTTCTTT,CASSEYSGDTEAFF
TRBJ2-3,-,TRBD1,TRBV7-3,TGTGCCAGCAGCTTAATGTCAGGGGGCTCGAAAGATACGCAGTATTTT,CASSLMSGGSKDTQYF
TRBJ2-7,-,-,TRBV2,TGTGCCAGCAGTGAAGGGGGGTTCTACGAGCAGTACTTC,CASSEGGFYEQYF
TRBJ2-5,-,-,TRBV10-3,TGTGCCATCAGTGGGGGGGAAGAGACCCAGTACTTC,CAISGGEETQYF